Presented here are 30 T cell receptor beta chains from one specimen sequenced in a study of blood T cell repertoires in COVID-19. TCRdb keeps only in-frame clones here, not all; method: immunoSEQ multiplex PCR. The repertoire holds 200,000 or so clones, with around 89% as singletons. Sequencing was performed on PBMCs or T cells enriched from blood (not recorded which). The receptors come from a young woman who had recovered from COVID-19.

This clone is a singleton in its sample. This chain uses TRBV6-2 or TRBV6-3 with TRBJ2-3, with a weak D call TRBD2 (7 bases). The CDR3 runs 14 residues. Germline loops: CDR1 MNHEY, CDR2 SVGEGT. The V gene lost 4 bases and the J gene lost 5 bases, with 13 bases spanning the gap. CDR3 protein: CASSSGGPVDTQYF. The CDR3 DNA reads TGTGCCAGCAGTTCCGGGGGGCCGGTAGATACGCAGTATTTT.

The chain is built from TRBV6-2 or TRBV6-3 and TRBJ2-7, with 9 bases lining up with TRBD1. The CDR3 extends over 18 amino acids. V trimming: 0 bases; J trimming: 1 base; junction bases outside the gene matches: 10. Per the germline V gene, CDR1 is MNHEY and CDR2 is SVGEGT. The CDR3 sequence: CASSYSDNGTGPSYEQYF. The CDR3 DNA follows: TGTGCCAGCAGTTACTCGGACAACGGGACAGGGCCGTCCTACGAGCAGTACTTC.

V usage is TRBV9 and J usage is TRBJ1-5; no reliable D call. Germline CDR1 is SGDLS and CDR2 is YYNGEE. The CDR3 is 15 residues long. Between the trimmed V and J ends, which lost 0 bases and 3 bases, there was a span of 10 bases. This CDR3 reads CASSVDPGYNQPQHF. In DNA form, the CDR3 reads TGTGCCAGCAGCGTAGATCCGGGTTACAATCAGCCCCAGCATTTT.

This clone was picked up a small number of times. V gene TRBV9 combines with J gene TRBJ1-5, with D unclear. The germline CDR1 and CDR2 sequences are SGDLS and YYNGEE. Trimming left V 0 bases short and J 10 bases short, with 11 bases between. The CDR3 totals 13 residues. CDR3 bases: TGTGCCAGCAGCGTAGCCTCCGAGGGACCCCAGCATTTT. Translating gives CASSVASEGPQHF.

The rearrangement links TRBV9 to TRBJ2-1; D ambiguous. CDR3 length: 12 amino acids. The V end lost 8 bases, the J end lost 8 bases, and 14 bases lay between the germline ends. Germline V gives CDR1 SGDLS, CDR2 YYNGEE. The CDR3 DNA reads TGTGCCAGGAGGTGGTTCAGCGATGAGCAGTTCTTC. It translates to CARRWFSDEQFF.

This clone appeared a few times. This chain uses TRBV30 with TRBJ2-7, with TRBD1 matching 10 bases. The CDR3 totals 15 residues. V lost 5 bases to trimming and J lost 2 bases; unmatched junction nucleotides: 9. From germline, CDR1 is GTSNPN and CDR2 SVGIG (reference sequence). CDR3 protein: CAWVTPGQGTYEQYF. DNA of the CDR3: TGTGCCTGGGTTACCCCGGGACAGGGGACCTACGAGCAGTACTTC.

This clone was observed once. This chain uses TRBV29-1 with TRBJ2-5; tentative D call: TRBD2 (5 bases). The V gene lost 8 bases and the J gene lost 0 bases, with 13 bases spanning the gap. This CDR3 has 13 residues. Germline lookup yields CDR1 SQVTM and CDR2 ANQGSEA. CDR3 region: CSSPGENQETQYF. The CDR3 DNA reads TGCAGCTCCCCCGGGGAAAACCAAGAGACCCAGTACTTC.

This clone was seen only a few times. The chain joins TRBV7-2 to TRBJ1-3, with 9 bases matching TRBD1. Germline CDR1 reads SGHTA; CDR2 reads FQGNSA. V dropped 5 bases and J dropped 4; count of bases not matched to a gene: 12. The CDR3 runs to 17 residues. The CDR3 here is CASSPSNPGQGGNTIYF. CDR3 nucleotides: TGTGCCAGCAGCCCGAGTAATCCGGGACAGGGAGGAAACACCATATATTTT.

This chain links TRBV4-1 with TRBJ2-7; D is uncertain. The CDR3 has 13 amino acids. The ends were cut back, 1 base at V and 4 bases at J, with 8 bases in the middle. The germline V gene encodes CDR1 MGHRA and CDR2 YSYEKL. CDR3 sequence reads: CASSQGVQYEQYF. CDR3 in DNA: TGCGCCAGCAGCCAAGGAGTTCAATACGAGCAGTACTTC.

The chain joins TRBV6-5 to TRBJ2-7, with TRBD1 matching over 7 bases. The CDR3 runs 13 residues. CDR1 MNHEY and CDR2 SVGAGI come from the germline V gene. With 11 bases clipped from V and 2 bases from J, the junction kept 9 bases outside the gene matches. This CDR3 reads CAGRQGEAYEQYF. CDR3 coding DNA: TGTGCCGGGCGACAGGGTGAGGCCTACGAGCAGTACTTC.

The chain carries TRBV5-1 and TRBJ2-2, with 7 bases matching TRBD1. The germline CDR1 and CDR2 sequences are SGHRS and YFSETQ. V lost 1 base to trimming and J lost 3 bases; unmatched junction nucleotides: 6. The CDR3 is made up of 16 amino acids. The CDR3 region has the DNA TGCGCCAGCAGCTTGTCCCTTGACAGGGACACCGGGGAGCTGTTTTTT. Protein: CASSLSLDRDTGELFF. Combining the CDR3 with reference TRBV5-1 and TRBJ2-2 gives the whole variable domain KAGVTQTPRYLIKTRGQQVTLSCSPISGHRSVSWYQQTPGQGLQFLFEYFSETQRNKGNFPGRFSGRQFSNSRSEMNVSTLELGDSALYLCASSLSLDRDTGELFFGEGSRLTVL.

The genes are TRBV19 and TRBJ2-2; 9 positions agree with TRBD1. The CDR3 covers 16 residues. Losses at the gene ends were 7 bases for V and 5 bases for J; bases not matched to a gene: 11. Per the germline V gene, CDR1 is LNHDA and CDR2 is SQIVND (reference sequence). The CDR3 DNA is TGTGCCAGTACCAGAACAGGGACAGGGTCGACCGGGGAGCTGTTTTTT. Amino acid sequence: CASTRTGTGSTGELFF.

This chain connects TRBV11-2 to TRBJ2-7, with 9 bases fitting TRBD1. V was clipped by 5 bases and J by 3 bases; unmatched bases: 11. Looked up from germline, CDR1 is SGHAT and CDR2 is FQNNGV. This CDR3 is built from 16 residues. This chain's CDR3 is CASSQLRTGGYYEQYF. CDR3 DNA sequence: TGTGCCAGCAGCCAACTTCGTACAGGGGGCTACTACGAGCAGTACTTC.

The gene calls are TRBV5-1 and TRBJ2-3, with TRBD2 as a possible D gene (6 bases). V shed 4 bases and J shed 3 bases, with 12 bases lying between them. Germline assignment: CDR1 SGHRS and CDR2 YFSETQ. The CDR3 sequence is 14 residues long. The CDR3 is CASSPLLATDTQYF. CDR3 coding DNA: TGCGCCAGCAGCCCCCTGCTAGCGACAGATACGCAGTATTTT.

CDR3 nucleotide sequence: TGTGCCAGTAGTACCACCGGGACAGGGGTTGGTGAAAAACTGTTTTTT. This translates into CASSTTGTGVGEKLFF. The chain uses TRBV19 and TRBJ1-4, with TRBD1 identical over 10 bases. J was trimmed by 7 bases and V by 4 bases; bases with no gene match: 9. The germline gives CDR1 LNHDA, CDR2 SQIVND (reference sequence). This CDR3 spans 16 amino acids.

This sequence joins TRBV7-3 and TRBJ2-2, with D hard to call. Trimming took 2 bases from V and 0 from J, leaving 4 bases between them. This CDR3 contains 14 residues. Germline values: CDR1 SGHTA, CDR2 FQGTGA. CDR3 sequence: CASSLLPNTGELFF. The CDR3 bases are TGTGCCAGCAGCTTACTCCCGAACACCGGGGAGCTGTTTTTT. The whole variable domain, remainder taken from reference TRBV7-3 and TRBJ2-2, is GAGVSQTPSNKVTEKGKYVELRCDPISGHTALYWYRQSLGQGPEFLIYFQGTGAADDSGLPNDRFFAVRPEGSVSTLKIQRTERGDSAVYLCASSLLPNTGELFFGEGSRLTVL.

This clone appeared a single time. V and J are TRBV6-2 or TRBV6-3 and TRBJ1-3; 9 nucleotides align to TRBD1. This CDR3 comprises 14 residues. Germline trimming cut 6 bases from V and 7 bases from J; bases unmatched to any gene: 7. CDR1 MNHEY and CDR2 SVGEGT come from the germline V gene. Written as DNA, the CDR3 is TGTGCCAGCAGCTTCGGACAGGGGTTTAACACCATATATTTT. It is translated as CASSFGQGFNTIYF.

The chain links TRBV15 to TRBJ1-1; 7 nucleotides match TRBD1. The CDR3 is 15 amino acids. With V trimmed by 3 bases and J by 4 bases, 8 bases remained unmatched. The germline V gene has CDR1 LNHNV and CDR2 YYDKDF (reference sequence). The CDR3 region has the DNA TGTGCCACCAGCAGTCACAGGGGTGGTTCCACTGAAGCTTTCTTT. This translates into CATSSHRGGSTEAFF.

This clone came up once. V usage is TRBV7-2 and J usage is TRBJ1-2; the D is unclear. The CDR3 totals 13 residues. V dropped 0 bases and J dropped 2 bases, with 4 bases sitting between them. The germline CDR1 and CDR2 sequences are SGHTA and FQGNSA. CDR3 DNA: TGTGCCAGCAGCTTAGCCTCGAACTATGGCTACACCTTC. Amino acid sequence: CASSLASNYGYTF. The full variable domain, in which reference TRBV7-2 and TRBJ1-2 provide the parts outside the CDR3, is GAGVSQSPSNKVTEKGKDVELRCDPISGHTALYWYRQSLGQGLEFLIYFQGNSAPDKSGLPSDRFSAERTGGSVSTLTIQRTQQEDSAVYLCASSLASNYGYTFGSGTRLTVV.

This sequence joins TRBV6-1 and TRBJ1-4; D gene uncertain. Germline V gene data show CDR1 as MNHNS and CDR2 as SASEGT. The CDR3 is 14 amino acids. V lost 3 bases and J lost 1, with 6 bases in between. CDR3 residues: CASSEAGTNEKLFF. In nucleotides, the CDR3 is TGTGCCAGCAGTGAGGCGGGAACTAATGAAAAACTGTTTTTT.

This clone came up once. This chain uses TRBV19 with TRBJ1-5; no reliable D call. The CDR3 runs 13 residues. Germline CDR1 LNHDA, CDR2 SQIVND (reference sequence). V lost 6 bases and J lost 4, with 10 bases in between. DNA of the CDR3: TGTGCCAGTAGCGTGAGGCAAAATCAGCCCCAGCATTTT. Translation: CASSVRQNQPQHF.

The sample holds a few counts of this clone. The chain employs TRBV3-1 (or the pseudogene TRBV3-2) and TRBJ1-1, with TRBD1 as a possible D gene (6 bases). V lost 3 bases and J 7 bases, leaving 9 bases between the germline ends. In germline, CDR1 is LGHDT, CDR2 YNNKEL (reference sequence). The CDR3 is 12 residues long. The CDR3 DNA sequence: TGTGCCAGCAGCCACGACAGGCGTGAAGCTTTCTTT. Its protein is CASSHDRREAFF.

J is TRBJ1-1 and V is TRBV5-6; 8 nucleotides line up with TRBD1. V lost 4 bases, J lost 4 bases, and 9 bases stayed unmatched. The CDR3 extends over 15 amino acids. Germline loops: CDR1 SGHDT, CDR2 YYEEEE. CDR3 region: CASSLAITGGTEAFF. The CDR3 nucleotides are TGTGCCAGCAGCCTTGCGATCACAGGGGGCACTGAAGCTTTCTTT. Supplemented by reference TRBV5-6 and TRBJ1-1, the full variable domain reads DAGVTQSPTHLIKTRGQQVTLRCSPKSGHDTVSWYQQALGQGPQFIFQYYEEEERQRGNFPDRFSGHQFPNYSSELNVNALLLGDSALYLCASSLAITGGTEAFFGQGTRLTVV.

This clone was seen only once. The chain carries TRBV6-2 or TRBV6-3 and TRBJ2-7; 7 bases line up with TRBD1. J gave up 0 bases and V 2 bases, and 4 bases lay outside the gene matches. The CDR3 is 15 residues long. From germline, CDR1 is MNHEY and CDR2 SVGEGT. The CDR3 DNA reads as TGTGCCAGCAGTTACGAGGGACAGAGCTCCTACGAGCAGTACTTC. Translated: CASSYEGQSSYEQYF.

The chain employs TRBV12-5 and TRBJ2-3; TRBD1 aligns across 8 bases. CDR3 length: 17 residues. Germline V gene sequence: CDR1 LGHNT, CDR2 FRNRAP. The trim removed 1 base at V and 0 bases at J, leaving 6 bases unmatched. CDR3 sequence: CASGLGSRGPSTDTQYF. In nucleotides, the CDR3 is TGTGCTAGTGGTTTGGGAAGCAGGGGGCCAAGCACAGATACGCAGTATTTT.

In this sample, this clone turned up a few times. This sequence joins TRBV6-5 and TRBJ1-4; 7 bases fit TRBD1. The V gene end was trimmed by 6 bases and the J gene end by 7 bases; junction bases not matched to a gene: 11. Germline CDR1 is MNHEY and CDR2 is SVGAGI. This CDR3 region has 15 residues. The CDR3 loop reads CASSREGGGGEKLFF. The DNA for the CDR3 is TGTGCCAGCAGCAGAGAAGGAGGGGGCGGTGAAAAACTGTTTTTT.

The rearrangement links TRBV7-2 to TRBJ2-5, with TRBD2 identical over 7 bases. CDR3 length: 17 amino acids. V dropped 3 bases and J dropped 1; count of bases not matched to a gene: 11. Germline V gives CDR1 SGHTA, CDR2 FQGNSA. CDR3 sequence: CASSFREAHQLQETQYF. CDR3 DNA: TGTGCCAGCAGCTTTCGGGAGGCACACCAACTCCAAGAGACCCAGTACTTC.

The chain recombines TRBV5-6 with TRBJ1-5; D is unclear. CDR1 and CDR2 (germline): SGHDT, YYEEEE. The ends were cut back, 0 bases at V and 0 bases at J, with 10 bases in the middle. The CDR3 contains 16 residues. DNA for the CDR3: TGTGCCAGCAGCTTGGGGACGGGAATTAGCAATCAGCCCCAGCATTTT. Its translation is CASSLGTGISNQPQHF.

The chain uses TRBV6-2 or TRBV6-3 and TRBJ2-2; D gene uncertain. The germline V gene has CDR1 MNHEY and CDR2 SVGEGT. The V and J ends lost 2 bases and 1 base respectively, with 5 bases between them. This CDR3 region has 14 residues. This chain's CDR3 is CASSYPWNTGELFF. CDR3 sequence (DNA): TGTGCCAGCAGTTACCCTTGGAACACCGGGGAGCTGTTTTTT.

This sequence joins TRBV10-3 and TRBJ1-2, with 9 bases that match TRBD1. The CDR3 has 14 amino acids. The germline CDR1 and CDR2 sequences are ENHRY and SYGVKD. V was pared by 0 bases and J by 4 bases, with 0 bases of the junction left unmatched. The CDR3 coding sequence is TGTGCCATCAGTGAGTCGGACAGGGGCTATGGCTACACCTTC. The encoded protein is CAISESDRGYGYTF.